This entry is about one TCR beta chain. No antigen is known for it. The CDR3 length is 13 residues. V gave up 5 bases and J gave up 13 bases, with 21 bases separating them. Germline V gene lookup returns CDR1 SEHNR and CDR2 FQNEAQ (reference sequence). A single record per CDR3 protein comes from TCRdb applying MiXCR to the 5' RACE reads. The sample shows under 350,000 distinct CDR3 sequences, 7.5% to 9.5% of them seen only once. The data were obtained in a study of identical twins. Study-wide results and limits: Models predicted too little out-of-frame TCR alpha sharing in monozygotic twins.

The same sample was also used in a study of yellow fever vaccine responses in identical twins. As that report states: Twins showed a vaccine T cell response that reportedly seemed partly convergent, partly personalized.

The chain carries TRBV7-9 and TRBJ2-7; tentatively, D is TRBD1 (7 bases). Material for sequencing was CD8+ T cells sorted from blood. This receptor was taken from a young woman in good health. DNA of the CDR3: TGTGCCAGCAGCCCGGCGGCAGGGGGGTCTCTTTACTTC. Amino acid sequence: CASSPAAGGSLYF.